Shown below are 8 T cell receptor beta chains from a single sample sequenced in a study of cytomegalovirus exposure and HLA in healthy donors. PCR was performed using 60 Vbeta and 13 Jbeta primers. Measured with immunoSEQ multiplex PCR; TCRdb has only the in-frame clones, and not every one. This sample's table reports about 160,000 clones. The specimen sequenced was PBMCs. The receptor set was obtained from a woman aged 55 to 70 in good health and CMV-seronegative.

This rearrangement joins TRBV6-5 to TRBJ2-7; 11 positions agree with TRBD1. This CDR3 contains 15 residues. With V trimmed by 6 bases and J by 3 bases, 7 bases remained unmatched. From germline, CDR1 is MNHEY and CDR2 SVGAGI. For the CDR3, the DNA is TGTGCCAGCAGAGTCAGGACAGGGGGCCTCTACGAGCAGTACTTC. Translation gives CASRVRTGGLYEQYF.

For the CDR3, the DNA is TGCGCCAGCAGCCAATCTTCCCCACGACAGGGGTGGTCACCCCTCCACTTT. Translated: CASSQSSPRQGWSPLHF. The V and J genes are TRBV4-1 and TRBJ1-6; 8 nucleotides match TRBD1. Germline values: CDR1 MGHRA, CDR2 YSYEKL. The CDR3 consists of 17 residues. Unmatched junction bases numbered 13, after V lost 2 bases and J lost 10 bases.

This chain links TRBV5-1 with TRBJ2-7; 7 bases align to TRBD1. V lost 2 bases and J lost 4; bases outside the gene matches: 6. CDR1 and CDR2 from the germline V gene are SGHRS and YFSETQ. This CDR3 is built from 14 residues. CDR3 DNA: TGCGCCAGCAGCTTTCCAGGGGGTCCTTACGAGCAGTACTTC. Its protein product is CASSFPGGPYEQYF.

The CDR3 spells CASSLTGDRGGHGYTF. The CDR3 region has the DNA TGCGCCAGCAGCTTGACGGGCGACAGGGGCGGGCATGGCTACACCTTC. The V gene is TRBV5-1, the J gene TRBJ1-2, with TRBD1 matching 8 bases. Germline lookup yields CDR1 SGHRS and CDR2 YFSETQ. The CDR3 totals 16 residues. Losses at the gene ends were 1 base for V and 6 bases for J; bases not matched to a gene: 11.

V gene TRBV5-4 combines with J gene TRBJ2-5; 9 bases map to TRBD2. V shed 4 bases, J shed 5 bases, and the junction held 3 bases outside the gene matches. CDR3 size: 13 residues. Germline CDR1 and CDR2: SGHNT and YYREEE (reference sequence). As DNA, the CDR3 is TGTGCCAGCAGCACCAGCGGGAGGGAGACCCAGTACTTC. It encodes CASSTSGRETQYF.

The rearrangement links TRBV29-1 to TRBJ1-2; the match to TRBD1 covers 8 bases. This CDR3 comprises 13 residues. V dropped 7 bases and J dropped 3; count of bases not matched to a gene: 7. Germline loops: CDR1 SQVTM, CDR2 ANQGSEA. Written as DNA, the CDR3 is TGCAGCGGTATGGACAGGGAACACTATGGCTACACCTTC. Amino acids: CSGMDREHYGYTF.

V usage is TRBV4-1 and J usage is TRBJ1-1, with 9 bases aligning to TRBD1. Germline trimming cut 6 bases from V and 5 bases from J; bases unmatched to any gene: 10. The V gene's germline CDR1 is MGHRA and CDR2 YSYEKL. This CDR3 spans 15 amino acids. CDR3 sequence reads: CASRPWDRDGTEAFF. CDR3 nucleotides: TGCGCCAGCAGACCCTGGGACAGGGACGGAACTGAAGCTTTCTTT.

The CDR3 sequence: CASSLLLAGGSETQYF. CDR3 bases: TGTGCCAGCTCGCTTTTACTAGCGGGGGGATCAGAGACCCAGTACTTC. This rearrangement joins TRBV18 to TRBJ2-5; TRBD2 aligns across 12 bases. This CDR3 has 16 residues. V lost 6 bases and J lost 4; bases outside the gene matches: 9. The germline V gene encodes CDR1 KGHSH and CDR2 LQKENI.